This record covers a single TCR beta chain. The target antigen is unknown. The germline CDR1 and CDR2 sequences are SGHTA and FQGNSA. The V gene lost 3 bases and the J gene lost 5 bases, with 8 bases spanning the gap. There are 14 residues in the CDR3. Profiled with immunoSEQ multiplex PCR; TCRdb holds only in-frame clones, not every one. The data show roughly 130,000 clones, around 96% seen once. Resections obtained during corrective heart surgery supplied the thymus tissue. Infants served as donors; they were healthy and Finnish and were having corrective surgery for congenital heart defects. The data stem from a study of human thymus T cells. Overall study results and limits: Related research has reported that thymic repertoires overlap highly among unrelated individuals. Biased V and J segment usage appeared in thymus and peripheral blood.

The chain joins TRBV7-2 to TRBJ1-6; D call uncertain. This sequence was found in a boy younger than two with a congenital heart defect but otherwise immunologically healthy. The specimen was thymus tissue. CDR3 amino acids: CASSFGGDNSPLHF. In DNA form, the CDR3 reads TGTGCCAGCAGCTTCGGTGGAGATAATTCACCCCTCCACTTT. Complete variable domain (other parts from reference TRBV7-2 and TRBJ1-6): GAGVSQSPSNKVTEKGKDVELRCDPISGHTALYWYRQSLGQGLEFLIYFQGNSAPDKSGLPSDRFSAERTGGSVSTLTIQRTQQEDSAVYLCASSFGGDNSPLHFGNGTRLTVT.